This passage covers 26 T cell receptor beta chains from one sample sequenced in a study of beta chain features in type 1 diabetes. Study-wide results and limits: TCRB CDR3s from Type 1 diabetes patients were moderately but significantly shorter in all four CD4+ subsets.

As every portion of the isolated RNA was reverse transcribed, the sequencing read expressed TCRB transcripts. Only in-frame clones appear in the TCRdb table, and some are missing; sequencing was by immunoSEQ multiplex PCR. The top ten clones hold 0.45% to 0.6% of a sample with roughly 160,000 clones, 7.5% to 9.5% of them seen once. No antigen has been identified for these receptors. Sequencing input: central memory CD4+ T cells from blood. Receptors were obtained from a woman between 18 and 29 years old with type 1 diabetes.

The rearrangement joins TRBV30 to TRBJ1-4; D is uncertain. The CDR3 is 13 amino acids. V was trimmed by 4 bases and J by 4 bases, leaving 10 bases between them. Germline V lookup: CDR1 GTSNPN, CDR2 SVGIG (reference sequence). The CDR3 DNA is TGTGCCTGGACCGACGGGAATAATGAAAAACTGTTTTTT. It is translated as CAWTDGNNEKLFF.

In this sample, this clone turned up a few times. J is TRBJ1-2 and V is TRBV19, with a weak D call TRBD1 (5 bases). This CDR3 has 13 amino acids. Per the germline V gene, CDR1 is LNHDA and CDR2 is SQIVND (reference sequence). The germline V and J ends were trimmed by 6 bases and 8 bases, with 16 bases remaining between them. The CDR3 sequence: CASSPQARGGYTF. In DNA form, the CDR3 reads TGTGCCAGTAGCCCACAGGCCCGTGGGGGCTACACCTTC.

In nucleotides, the CDR3 is TGTGCCACCAGCTTCAGGGTCTCGACTAATGAAAAACTGTTTTTT. It specifies CATSFRVSTNEKLFF. The gene calls are TRBV15 and TRBJ1-4; tentative D call: TRBD1 (5 bases). Germline V gene lookup returns CDR1 LNHNV and CDR2 YYDKDF (reference sequence). The V end lost 5 bases, the J end lost 2 bases, and 12 bases lay between the germline ends. This CDR3 spans 15 amino acids.

This clone came up a few times. The chain employs TRBV4-2 and TRBJ2-3, with 13 bases that match TRBD2. V gave up 1 base and J gave up 2 bases; unmatched junction bases: 3. The CDR3 extends over 17 amino acids. Per the germline V gene, CDR1 is LGHNA and CDR2 is YNFKEQ. DNA of the CDR3: TGTGCCAGCAGCCAAGGTGGACTAGCGGGGGACACAGATACGCAGTATTTT. Translating it yields CASSQGGLAGDTDTQYF.

This clone has only one observation. The genes are TRBV27 and TRBJ1-2, with 8 bases fitting TRBD1. There are 14 residues in the CDR3. Germline CDR1 and CDR2: MNHEY and SMNVEV (reference sequence). V was pared by 8 bases and J by 5 bases, with 10 bases of the junction left unmatched. DNA for the CDR3: TGTGCCAGCGGGAGCCGGGACAGGAATTATGGCTACACCTTC. This encodes CASGSRDRNYGYTF.

This clone was counted between two and nine times. Other nucleotide sequences from this sample produce the same CDR3. The rearrangement uses TRBV7-3 and TRBJ2-2, with a possible D match to TRBD2 (6 bases). The V end was cut by 5 bases, the J end by 1 base, with 11 bases between. Per germline, CDR1 SGHTA and CDR2 FQGTGA. CDR3 length: 15 amino acids. The CDR3, as DNA: TGTGCCAGCAGCCCTCCCGGGGGGAACACCGGGGAGCTGTTTTTT. Translated, it gives CASSPPGGNTGELFF.

This chain uses TRBV4-3 with TRBJ1-5; D unclear. Germline V lookup: CDR1 LGHNA, CDR2 YSLEER. This CDR3 comprises 15 residues. Trimming pared 3 bases from V and 6 bases from J, leaving 15 bases between. CDR3 DNA: TGCGCCAGCAGCCAGGACTACTTAAGCGGTCAGCCCCAGCATTTT. Translating gives CASSQDYLSGQPQHF.

The table lists this clone with a few counts. The rearrangement uses TRBV5-6 and TRBJ2-7, with 9 bases fitting TRBD2. The germline V gene has CDR1 SGHDT and CDR2 YYEEEE. This CDR3 is 14 amino acids long. With V trimmed by 4 bases and J by 3 bases, 5 bases remained unmatched. The CDR3 DNA reads TGTGCCAGCAGCGATAGCGGGAGAGTCTACGAGCAGTACTTC. It is translated as CASSDSGRVYEQYF. The full variable domain, in which reference TRBV5-6 and TRBJ2-7 provide the parts outside the CDR3, is DAGVTQSPTHLIKTRGQQVTLRCSPKSGHDTVSWYQQALGQGPQFIFQYYEEEERQRGNFPDRFSGHQFPNYSSELNVNALLLGDSALYLCASSDSGRVYEQYFGPGTRLTVT.

This clone has only a few counts. The V call is TRBV4-3, the J call TRBJ1-2, with 8 bases that match TRBD1. Germline trimming cut 0 bases from V and 8 bases from J; bases unmatched to any gene: 8. Germline CDR1 reads LGHNA; CDR2 reads YSLEER. CDR3 length: 15 amino acids. For the CDR3, the DNA is TGCGCCAGCAGCCAAGAGCCAGGGGGCTTCGGCGGCTACACCTTC. It encodes CASSQEPGGFGGYTF.

This rearrangement joins TRBV18 to TRBJ1-2; D unresolved. V lost 0 bases, J lost 0 bases, and 5 bases lay in between. Germline V gives CDR1 KGHSH, CDR2 LQKENI. This CDR3 comprises 14 residues. As DNA, the CDR3 is TGTGCCAGCTCACCACCGACATCTAACTATGGCTACACCTTC. Translating gives CASSPPTSNYGYTF.

The V and J genes are TRBV6-6 and TRBJ2-6; no reliable D call. Germline CDR1 reads MNHNY; CDR2 reads SVGAGI (reference sequence). V dropped 3 bases and J dropped 2 bases, with 8 bases sitting between them. The CDR3 totals 15 residues. In DNA form, the CDR3 reads TGTGCCAGCAGTTATACGGTGGCTGGGGCCAACGTCCTGACTTTC. Its translation is CASSYTVAGANVLTF.

This clone has more than one count but fewer than ten. The J gene is TRBJ2-5, the V gene TRBV18; TRBD1 agrees at 7 bases. The germline V gene has CDR1 KGHSH and CDR2 LQKENI. The V gene end was trimmed by 2 bases and the J gene end by 5 bases; junction bases not matched to a gene: 5. The CDR3 extends over 14 amino acids. CDR3 nucleotides: TGTGCCAGCTCACCAGGACAGGACGGGGAGACCCAGTACTTC. Its protein product is CASSPGQDGETQYF.

As regards this clone: The sample contains more than one DNA sequence encoding this CDR3. V and J are TRBV7-2 and TRBJ2-7; no clear D. Germline V gives CDR1 SGHTA, CDR2 FQGNSA. This CDR3 is 11 amino acids long. V lost 1 base and J lost 6, with 4 bases in between. The CDR3 DNA is TGTGCCAGCAGCTTAGACAGCGAGCAGTACTTC. Its translation is CASSLDSEQYF.

This clone was counted a few times. The chain recombines TRBV7-8 with TRBJ2-5, with TRBD2 matching over 7 bases. The CDR3 runs 14 residues. The V segment lost 2 bases and the J segment 4 bases; nucleotides outside the gene matches: 4. Germline lookup yields CDR1 SGHVS and CDR2 FQNEAQ. As DNA, the CDR3 is TGTGCCAGCAGCTTAAGCGCTAGCGGAGAGACCCAGTACTTC. Encoded protein: CASSLSASGETQYF.

This clone occurred a few times. The V call is TRBV28, the J call TRBJ2-7; 7 positions match TRBD1. This CDR3 region has 13 residues. Trimming cost V 10 bases and J 4 bases; bases outside gene matches: 10. Germline-derived CDR1 and CDR2 are MDHEN and SYDVKM. The CDR3 coding sequence is TGTGCCACCTTCAGAGGACAGGCGTACGAGCAGTACTTC. Translating it yields CATFRGQAYEQYF.

The sample holds a few counts of this clone. The chain employs TRBV19 and TRBJ2-4; D might be TRBD1 (5 bases). V was clipped by 10 bases and J by 3 bases, with 10 bases between them. CDR1 LNHDA and CDR2 SQIVND come from the germline V gene (reference sequence). The CDR3 runs 12 residues. Here the CDR3 reads CATRDVKNIQYF. CDR3 bases: TGTGCCACCAGGGATGTCAAAAACATTCAGTACTTC.

This clone was detected only a few times. The chain recombines TRBV18 with TRBJ2-7, with D maybe TRBD1 (6 bases). The length of the CDR3 is 12 residues. Germline V gene sequence: CDR1 KGHSH, CDR2 LQKENI. V was clipped by 4 bases and J by 4 bases, with 8 bases between them. CDR3 amino acids: CASSQTGYEQYF. The CDR3 nucleotides are TGTGCCAGCTCACAAACAGGGTACGAGCAGTACTTC. The full variable domain, in which reference TRBV18 and TRBJ2-7 provide the parts outside the CDR3, is NAGVMQNPRHLVRRRGQEARLRCSPMKGHSHVYWYRQLPEEGLKFMVYLQKENIIDESGMPKERFSAEFPKEGPSILRIQQVVRGDSAAYFCASSQTGYEQYFGPGTRLTVT.

This clone was counted a few times. J is TRBJ2-3 and V is TRBV18; D gene unclear. The CDR3 has 15 residues. CDR1 KGHSH and CDR2 LQKENI come from the germline V gene. Trimming took off 2 bases at V and 1 base at J, with 10 bases between the two ends. Written as DNA, the CDR3 is TGTGCCAGCTCACCAGCCGGGTTCCGCACAGATACGCAGTATTTT. This codes for CASSPAGFRTDTQYF.

The rearrangement uses TRBV14 and TRBJ2-1, with TRBD2 matching over 13 bases. The CDR3 has 15 amino acids. V dropped 1 base and J dropped 9; count of bases not matched to a gene: 3. The germline CDR1 and CDR2 sequences are SGHDN and FVKESK. The CDR3, as DNA: TGTGCCAGCAGCCAAGCACTAGCGGGGGGGTCTGAGCAGTTCTTC. As protein: CASSQALAGGSEQFF.

J is TRBJ1-4 and V is TRBV7-8; tentative D call: TRBD1 (6 bases). Germline V gives CDR1 SGHVS, CDR2 FQNEAQ. This CDR3 has 14 residues. V was cut by 3 bases and J by 8 bases, with 13 bases left in between. CDR3: CASSFQGRREKLFF. CDR3 nucleotide sequence: TGTGCCAGCAGCTTCCAGGGGCGTAGGGAAAAACTGTTTTTT.

A remark on this clone: This specimen includes other DNA sequences encoding the same CDR3. This chain joins TRBV18 and TRBJ1-4, with a tentative D call TRBD1 (6 bases). From germline, CDR1 is KGHSH and CDR2 LQKENI. CDR3 size: 14 residues. The V and J ends lost 3 bases and 2 bases respectively, with 7 bases between them. CDR3 residues: CASSPQGTNEKLFF. CDR3 in DNA: TGTGCCAGCTCACCCCAGGGGACTAATGAAAAACTGTTTTTT.

The V and J genes are TRBV7-3 and TRBJ1-1, with D possibly TRBD1 on 5 matching bases. V was pared by 0 bases and J by 1 base, with 6 bases between. This CDR3 is built from 14 residues. Per germline, CDR1 SGHTA and CDR2 FQGTGA. CDR3 nucleotides: TGTGCCAGCAGCTTAACGGGGCAGAACACTGAAGCTTTCTTT. Translating gives CASSLTGQNTEAFF.

The rearrangement joins TRBV29-1 to TRBJ2-5; D ambiguous. Trimming stripped 6 bases from V and 2 bases from J, with 7 bases between. CDR1 is SQVTM, CDR2 ANQGSEA, per germline. This CDR3 spans 11 amino acids. DNA of the CDR3: TGCAGCGTACGAACACAAGAGACCCAGTACTTC. Protein product: CSVRTQETQYF.

The CDR3 is CASSQVGRAMGEQFF. CDR3 sequence (DNA): TGTGCCAGCAGCCAGGTCGGGAGGGCCATGGGTGAGCAGTTCTTC. The J gene is TRBJ2-1, the V gene TRBV7-2; 8 nucleotides align to TRBD2. The trim removed 5 bases at V and 9 bases at J, leaving 12 bases unmatched. The length of the CDR3 is 15 residues. Germline V gene lookup returns CDR1 SGHTA and CDR2 FQGNSA.

The chain couples TRBV6-4 to TRBJ1-2; no firm D call. Germline CDR1 is MRHNA and CDR2 is SNTAGT. The CDR3 consists of 18 residues. The ends were cut back, 11 bases at V and 1 base at J, with 29 bases in the middle. CDR3: CAPDGGFDALVDNYGYTF. The CDR3 DNA is TGTGCCCCCGATGGAGGATTTGACGCGTTGGTCGATAACTATGGCTACACCTTC.

The genes are TRBV30 and TRBJ1-3, with D unresolved. The CDR3 loop spans 15 amino acids. CDR1 is GTSNPN, CDR2 SVGIG, per germline (reference sequence). Deletions cut 0 bases from V and 1 base from J, with 10 bases between. This CDR3 reads CAWSVIRGSGNTIYF. The CDR3 region has the DNA TGTGCCTGGAGTGTGATCCGGGGATCTGGAAACACCATATATTTT.